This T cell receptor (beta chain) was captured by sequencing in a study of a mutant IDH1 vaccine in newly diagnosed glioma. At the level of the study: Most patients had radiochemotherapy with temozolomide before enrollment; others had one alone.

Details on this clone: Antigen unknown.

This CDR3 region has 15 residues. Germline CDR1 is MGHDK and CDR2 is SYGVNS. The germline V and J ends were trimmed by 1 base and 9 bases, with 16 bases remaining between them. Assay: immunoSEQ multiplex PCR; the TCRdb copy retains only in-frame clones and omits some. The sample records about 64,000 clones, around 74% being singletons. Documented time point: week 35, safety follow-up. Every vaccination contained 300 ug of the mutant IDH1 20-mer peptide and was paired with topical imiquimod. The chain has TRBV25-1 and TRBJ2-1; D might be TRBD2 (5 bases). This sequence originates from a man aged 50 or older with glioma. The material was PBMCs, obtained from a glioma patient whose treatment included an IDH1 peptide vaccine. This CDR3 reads CASSESRESRGEQFF. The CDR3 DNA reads TGTGCCAGCAGTGAATCCAGAGAGTCCCGGGGTGAGCAGTTCTTC.